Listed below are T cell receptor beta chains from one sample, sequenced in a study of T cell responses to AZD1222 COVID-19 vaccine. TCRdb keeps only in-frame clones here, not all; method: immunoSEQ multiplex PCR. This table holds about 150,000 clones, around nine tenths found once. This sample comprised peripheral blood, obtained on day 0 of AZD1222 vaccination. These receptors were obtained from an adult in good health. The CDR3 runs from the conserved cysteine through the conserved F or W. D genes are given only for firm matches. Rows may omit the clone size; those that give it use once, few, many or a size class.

DNA: TGTGCCAGCAGCCAAGACGTGACCCCGAGCAATCAGCCCCAGCATTTT
CDR3: CASSQDVTPSNQPQHF
V: TRBV4-2
J: TRBJ1-5
size: .
D: .

DNA: TGCAGCGTTGAGGATACACAGGAATCTGGAAACACCATATATTTT
CDR3: CSVEDTQESGNTIYF
V: TRBV29-1
J: TRBJ1-3
size: few
D: .

DNA: TGTGCCAGCAGTGGGTCGCGGCGAACAACTAATGAAAAACTGTTTTTT
CDR3: CASSGSRRTTNEKLFF
V: TRBV6-1
J: TRBJ1-4
size: .
D: .

DNA: TGTGCCGATACGATTCGGACGAGGGATACGCAGTATTTT
CDR3: CADTIRTRDTQYF
V: TRBV24-1
J: TRBJ2-3
size: once
D: .

DNA: TGTGCCAGCAGCTTGGCGGGACAGGGGCAACATTCACCCCTCCACTTT
CDR3: CASSLAGQGQHSPLHF
V: TRBV5-4
J: TRBJ1-6
size: .
D: TRBD1

DNA: TGTGCTAGCAGCTTTGGCAGAGGCACCGGGGAGCTGTTTTTT
CDR3: CASSFGRGTGELFF
V: TRBV7-7
J: TRBJ2-2
size: .
D: .

DNA: TGTGCCAGCAGTTTAAGAGGAACCCGTGGCTACACCTTC
CDR3: CASSLRGTRGYTF
V: TRBV12-3/TRBV12-4
J: TRBJ1-2
size: .
D: .

DNA: TGTGCCAGCTCCCGAGATGCAGCCTTAAGTAGCAATCAGCCCCAGCATTTT
CDR3: CASSRDAALSSNQPQHF
V: TRBV18
J: TRBJ1-5
size: .
D: .

DNA: TGTGCCAGCTCACCGACATCCGACGCGTACTCTAACGAGCAGTACTTC
CDR3: CASSPTSDAYSNEQYF
V: TRBV18
J: TRBJ2-7
size: few
D: .

DNA: TGTGCCAGCAGCCAAGGTAGGAATTCACCCCTCCACTTT
CDR3: CASSQGRNSPLHF
V: TRBV3-1/TRBV3-2
J: TRBJ1-6
size: .
D: .

DNA: TGTGCCAGTAGTCCCTGGGGCTCCTATAATTCACCCCTCCACTTT
CDR3: CASSPWGSYNSPLHF
V: TRBV19
J: TRBJ1-6
size: .
D: .

DNA: TGTGCCAGCAGCCCCCGAAGGGACACTGAAGCTTTCTTT
CDR3: CASSPRRDTEAFF
V: TRBV9
J: TRBJ1-1
size: .
D: .

DNA: TGCGCCACCCGCGGGGGGACCTGGGGGTTCCGCATGGGGTACGAGCAGTACTTC
CDR3: CATRGGTWGFRMGYEQYF
V: TRBV10-2
J: TRBJ2-7
size: .
D: TRBD2

DNA: TGTGCCATCGGGTGGGACCAAGAGACCCAGTACTTC
CDR3: CAIGWDQETQYF
V: TRBV10-3
J: TRBJ2-5
size: .
D: .

DNA: TGTGCCAGCAGCTTGGTTTTTAGTGAAGCTTTCTTT
CDR3: CASSLVFSEAFF
V: TRBV5-6
J: TRBJ1-1
size: few
D: .

DNA: TGTGCCAGCAGCCCCAAAGGGCCCAGGGGAGGCACTAATTCACCCCTCCACTTT
CDR3: CASSPKGPRGGTNSPLHF
V: TRBV7-2
J: TRBJ1-6
size: .
D: .

DNA: TGTGCCAGCAGCTTAAATGGACAGGACTTTAGGGAAAAACTGTTTTTT
CDR3: CASSLNGQDFREKLFF
V: TRBV11-2
J: TRBJ1-4
size: .
D: TRBD1

DNA: TGCGCCAGCAGCCAAGTAACGTCCCGTGGGCCAGATTCACCCCTCCACTTT
CDR3: CASSQVTSRGPDSPLHF
V: TRBV4-1
J: TRBJ1-6
size: .
D: .

DNA: TGTGCCAGCGGACTCCTGGGCAATGAGCAGTTCTTC
CDR3: CASGLLGNEQFF
V: TRBV9
J: TRBJ2-1
size: .
D: .

DNA: TGTGCCAGCTCACCGGGGAGACAGGGGGATAAGGGAGTCACTGAAGCTTTCTTT
CDR3: CASSPGRQGDKGVTEAFF
V: TRBV18
J: TRBJ1-1
size: .
D: TRBD1

DNA: TGTGCCAGTAGTATCCTCTCTGGGGAACCCTACGAGCAGTACTTC
CDR3: CASSILSGEPYEQYF
V: TRBV19
J: TRBJ2-7
size: .
D: .

DNA: TGTGCCAGCAGCTTGTTAATGGGTCCCTATGGCTACACCTTC
CDR3: CASSLLMGPYGYTF
V: TRBV5-4
J: TRBJ1-2
size: .
D: .

DNA: TGTGCCAGCAGCTCGGAGACAGGTGAAGCTTTCTTT
CDR3: CASSSETGEAFF
V: TRBV13
J: TRBJ1-1
size: .
D: .

DNA: TGTGCCAGCAGCCGCGGGACAGGACTAAACACTGAAGCTTTCTTT
CDR3: CASSRGTGLNTEAFF
V: TRBV6-5
J: TRBJ1-1
size: .
D: TRBD1

DNA: TGTGCCAGCAGCCGAGACAGGGGGAGTGAGACCCAGTACTTC
CDR3: CASSRDRGSETQYF
V: TRBV7-3
J: TRBJ2-5
size: .
D: TRBD1

DNA: TGTGCCATCAGCTCGGACAGCAGGGCCTATGGCTACACCTTC
CDR3: CAISSDSRAYGYTF
V: TRBV10-3
J: TRBJ1-2
size: once
D: .

DNA: TGTGCCAGCAGCCAAGGACAGGAGTCACAAGAGACCCAGTACTTC
CDR3: CASSQGQESQETQYF
V: TRBV7-9
J: TRBJ2-5
size: .
D: TRBD1

DNA: TGTGCCAGCAGCTTAGACCGAGGGGACGAGCAGTACTTC
CDR3: CASSLDRGDEQYF
V: TRBV7-2
J: TRBJ2-7
size: .
D: .

DNA: TGTGCCACCAGCCAAGCCCTGGCTAATGAGCAGTTCTTC
CDR3: CATSQALANEQFF
V: TRBV15
J: TRBJ2-1
size: .
D: .

DNA: TGTGCCAGCAGTTTATCACCCACTGGAAACACCATATATTTT
CDR3: CASSLSPTGNTIYF
V: TRBV27
J: TRBJ1-3
size: .
D: .

DNA: TGTGCCAGCTCACCCTCGTTGGTTAGCGGGGGACCAGATACGCAGTATTTT
CDR3: CASSPSLVSGGPDTQYF
V: TRBV18
J: TRBJ2-3
size: .
D: TRBD2

DNA: TGTGCCAGCAGCTTAACGGTCTCGAGCAATCAGCCCCAGCATTTT
CDR3: CASSLTVSSNQPQHF
V: TRBV7-2
J: TRBJ1-5
size: medium-sized
D: .

DNA: TGTGCCAGCAGCCAGGACAGGGGGCGGGACACTGAAGCTTTCTTT
CDR3: CASSQDRGRDTEAFF
V: TRBV11-2
J: TRBJ1-1
size: .
D: TRBD1

DNA: TGTGCCAGCAGCCCAGGTCTAGGGCGGGGGGGCCCAGATACGCAGTATTTT
CDR3: CASSPGLGRGGPDTQYF
V: TRBV7-3
J: TRBJ2-3
size: .
D: TRBD2

DNA: TGTGCCAGCAGTGAAGCCCGACTAGCGGGGGGTGGGTCCTACAATGAGCAGTTCTTC
CDR3: CASSEARLAGGGSYNEQFF
V: TRBV2
J: TRBJ2-1
size: .
D: TRBD2

DNA: TGTGCCAGCAGCGAGGGACTAGCGGGGGGACCCACCCGCACAGATACGCAGTATTTT
CDR3: CASSEGLAGGPTRTDTQYF
V: TRBV5-4
J: TRBJ2-3
size: .
D: TRBD2

DNA: TGTGCCAGTCACTCCGGGACAGGGGTCAATGAGCAGTTCTTC
CDR3: CASHSGTGVNEQFF
V: TRBV6-5
J: TRBJ2-1
size: once
D: TRBD1

DNA: TGTGCCAGCAGCCCCGACAGGGGTTTGATTCAGCCCCAGCATTTT
CDR3: CASSPDRGLIQPQHF
V: TRBV7-2
J: TRBJ1-5
size: .
D: TRBD1

DNA: TGCGCCAGCAGTGAGCCAAAGGGGCATGGCTACACCTTC
CDR3: CASSEPKGHGYTF
V: TRBV10-1
J: TRBJ1-2
size: .
D: .

DNA: TGTGCCAGTAGTAAGGGGACAGGGCCCTACGAGCAGTACTTC
CDR3: CASSKGTGPYEQYF
V: TRBV19
J: TRBJ2-7
size: once
D: TRBD1

DNA: TGTGCCAGCAAAGAACGAGGGGTTGCGAACACTGAAGCTTTCTTT
CDR3: CASKERGVANTEAFF
V: TRBV27
J: TRBJ1-1
size: .
D: .

DNA: TGTGCCAGCAAAACTAGCGCCACCAATGAGCAGTTCTTC
CDR3: CASKTSATNEQFF
V: TRBV2
J: TRBJ2-1
size: .
D: TRBD2

DNA: TGTGCCAGCAGTCCGGACAGGGAGAGGAGCACAGATACGCAGTATTTT
CDR3: CASSPDRERSTDTQYF
V: TRBV2
J: TRBJ2-3
size: once
D: TRBD1

DNA: TGTGCCAGTAGTGCAGGGACAGGGTGGGCCACTGAAGCTTTCTTT
CDR3: CASSAGTGWATEAFF
V: TRBV19
J: TRBJ1-1
size: .
D: TRBD1

DNA: TGTGCCAGCAGTTTATCGGTAGGTCATGAAGCTTTCTTT
CDR3: CASSLSVGHEAFF
V: TRBV27
J: TRBJ1-1
size: .
D: .

DNA: TGTGCCAGCAGTGTAGGGGGTCCAACTAATGAAAAACTGTTTTTT
CDR3: CASSVGGPTNEKLFF
V: TRBV27
J: TRBJ1-4
size: .
D: .

DNA: TGTGCCAGCAGCTTAGGGGGACAGGGGGCCGTCACTGAAGCTTTCTTT
CDR3: CASSLGGQGAVTEAFF
V: TRBV7-2
J: TRBJ1-1
size: .
D: TRBD1

DNA: TGTGCCAGCAGCTTAGGGGAAGTTGGAAACACCATATATTTT
CDR3: CASSLGEVGNTIYF
V: TRBV7-6
J: TRBJ1-3
size: .
D: .

DNA: TGTGCCAGCAGCTTAGCTCGGCAGTCCACAGATACGCAGTATTTT
CDR3: CASSLARQSTDTQYF
V: TRBV7-9
J: TRBJ2-3
size: .
D: .

DNA: TGTGCCAGTAGTAACGTCGTCGGACAATCCACTGAAGCTTTCTTT
CDR3: CASSNVVGQSTEAFF
V: TRBV19
J: TRBJ1-1
size: .
D: .

DNA: TGTGCCAGCAGCTTGGCCGGCGGAGGGGTGTACGAGCAGTACTTC
CDR3: CASSLAGGGVYEQYF
V: TRBV11-2
J: TRBJ2-7
size: .
D: .

DNA: TGTGCCAGCAGTGATTTGGGGACGAGCTCCTACAATGAGCAGTTCTTC
CDR3: CASSDLGTSSYNEQFF
V: TRBV25-1
J: TRBJ2-1
size: .
D: .

DNA: TGTGCCAGCAGCGGCAGGTCGGCCTCCTACGAGCAGTACTTC
CDR3: CASSGRSASYEQYF
V: TRBV6-2/TRBV6-3
J: TRBJ2-7
size: .
D: .

DNA: TGTGCCAGCAGTTCACGGACGGCGAAACAGAATAGCAATCAGCCCCAGCATTTT
CDR3: CASSSRTAKQNSNQPQHF
V: TRBV6-2/TRBV6-3
J: TRBJ1-5
size: .
D: .

DNA: TGTGCCAGTAGTATCGCTGCAATGAACACTGAAGCTTTCTTT
CDR3: CASSIAAMNTEAFF
V: TRBV19
J: TRBJ1-1
size: .
D: .

DNA: TGTGCCAGCAGTGAAGTGGGGTTGGGGAATTCACCCCTCCACTTT
CDR3: CASSEVGLGNSPLHF
V: TRBV6-1
J: TRBJ1-6
size: .
D: .

DNA: TGTGCCAGCAGCCTTGGGGACGGCTACGAGCAGTACTTC
CDR3: CASSLGDGYEQYF
V: TRBV6-2/TRBV6-3
J: TRBJ2-7
size: few
D: .

DNA: TGCGCCAGCAGCAGCTCACTAGCGGGGGGCTCCTACGAGCAGTACTTC
CDR3: CASSSSLAGGSYEQYF
V: TRBV5-1
J: TRBJ2-7
size: .
D: TRBD2

DNA: TGTGCCACCAGTGATCACAAGTCTTCCGAGCAGTTCTTC
CDR3: CATSDHKSSEQFF
V: TRBV24-1
J: TRBJ2-1
size: .
D: .

DNA: TGTGCCAGCAGTTCACAGGGGAGTAACACTGAAGCTTTCTTT
CDR3: CASSSQGSNTEAFF
V: TRBV6-2/TRBV6-3
J: TRBJ1-1
size: .
D: TRBD1